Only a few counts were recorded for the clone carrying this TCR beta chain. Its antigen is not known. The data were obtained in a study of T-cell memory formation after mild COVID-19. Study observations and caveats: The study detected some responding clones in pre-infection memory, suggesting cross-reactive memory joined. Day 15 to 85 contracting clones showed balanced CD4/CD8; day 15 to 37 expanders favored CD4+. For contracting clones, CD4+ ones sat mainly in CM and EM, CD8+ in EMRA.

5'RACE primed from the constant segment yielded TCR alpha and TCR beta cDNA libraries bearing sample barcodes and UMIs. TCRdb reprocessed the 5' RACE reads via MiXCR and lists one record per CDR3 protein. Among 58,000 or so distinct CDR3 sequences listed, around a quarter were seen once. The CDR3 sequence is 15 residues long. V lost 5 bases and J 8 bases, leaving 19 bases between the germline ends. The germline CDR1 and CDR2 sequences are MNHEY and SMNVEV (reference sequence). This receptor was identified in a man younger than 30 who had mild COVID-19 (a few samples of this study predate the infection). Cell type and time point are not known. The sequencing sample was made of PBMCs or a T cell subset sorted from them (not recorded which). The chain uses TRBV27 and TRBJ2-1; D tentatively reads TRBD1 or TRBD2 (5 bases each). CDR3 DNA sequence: TGTGCCAGCAGTGTACCCGGGACCGCCACGCATGAGCAGTTCTTC. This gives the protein CASSVPGTATHEQFF.